This T cell receptor (beta chain) originates from a study of cytomegalovirus exposure and HLA in healthy donors (dated by TCRdb to about 2017). With regard to the full study: In an earlier analysis of 450 to 750 of the donors, roughly 300 Gb of sequence data and 100 million or so unique TCR beta sequences from 150 million to 200 million T cells were reported. About five DR-DQ haplotypes were treated as single units for association and clustering because of strong linkage in the cohort. Along with the roughly 670-subject first cohort, a separate validation cohort of over a hundred different subjects was used. The study profiled the T cell repertoires of more than 500 subjects by immunosequencing and related them to cytomegalovirus serostatus. Approximately 310 gigabases of sequencing data and around 80 million unique TCR sequences made up an early release that covered fewer than 650 HLA-typed donors. Rather than drawing on any new phenotypic data, the later analysis identified candidate immune exposures from TCR beta sequences and the way those sequences occurred across donors. In a later analysis, previously published TCR beta repertoires from several hundred donors were re-analyzed and high-resolution HLA genotyping was added so that TCR occurrence patterns could be studied. The study aimed to test whether signatures of past pathogen exposure could be identified by cataloging public T cell receptors. To predict cytomegalovirus infection status, the study combined high-throughput TCR immunosequencing, statistical association of individual TCRs with disease status, and machine learning. Every repertoire in the discovery cohort had been generated on one and the same sequencing platform. The number of donors typed differed by locus, with about 629-630 for A, B, C, DRB1 and DQB1, approximately 500 for DQA1, 600 to 610 for DPA1, and approximately 470 for DPB1. Among some 410 genotyped donors of the cohort, an average of around 250,000 unique TCR beta nucleotide sequences was sequenced per donor, of which about 19% were non-productive. In a later genetic analysis, genome-wide SNP genotypes for about three fifths of the 666 donors were used, and that subset was treated as a discovery cohort. Donor age, sex, ethnicity and CMV serostatus were compiled together with the repertoire data. An earlier analysis of 450 to 750 of the donors used high-throughput TCR beta sequencing to judge whether each TCR beta V gene segment behaved as functional or pseudogenic. Of the roughly 390 genotyped donors, 65% to 90% fell in the genetic ancestry cluster associated with self-reported Caucasian donors. Class I and class II HLA loci were covered by the typing at four-digit resolution. Beyond this particular receptor, the publication reports: The classifier was reported to diagnose cytomegalovirus status with high specificity and sensitivity in both the original and validation cohorts. The authors suggested that the approach could potentially be extended to other disease states and immunological phenotypes. In a later analysis, several top co-occurrence clusters were reported to appear linked to parvovirus B19, influenza, CMV and Epstein-Barr virus. According to a later genetic analysis, donors in an Asian-associated ancestry cluster had fewer N-insertions in productive TCRs than the roughly 670-donor mean. In an earlier analysis of some 550 of the donors, most TCR beta V segments were observed in productive rearrangements about 90% or about 30% of the time, broadly matching IMGT annotations. Linkage disequilibrium might explain the correlated functional status among segregating V segments, but an unknown experimental factor could not be ruled out. Presence/absence analyses assumed roughly uniform sequencing depth across donors, an assumption that may not hold. In vitro tests confirmed that a few of the cytomegalovirus-associated TCR beta chains recognize cytomegalovirus antigens. At a false discovery rate of 0.05, a later analysis linked 15,000 to 20,000 TCR beta sequences to specific HLA alleles. Because some donors lacked HLA typing at each locus, the association tests relied only on the typed subset. Some IMGT-functional V segments, including TRBV6-2 and TRBV6-3, could not be distinguished by the 87-base-pair reads and were therefore excluded. A later analysis found that TCR association rates varied across HLA loci, with DRB1 alleles showing the most associated TCRs and HLA-C alleles the fewest. Assigning TCR associations to individual alleles was difficult when HLA alleles, especially DR and DQ, strongly co-occurred. In a later analysis, most CMV-associated TCR beta chains were found to appear HLA-restricted, with HLA associations seemingly driven largely by CMV exposure. Across donors, most TCR sequences were observed very rarely, whereas some public TCRs were present in many individuals. This cohort had only TCR beta chains sequenced, and the lack of alpha or paired-chain data limited which features could be detected. Immune exposure information for the cohort was limited to CMV serostatus. A total of roughly 160 TCR beta chains were listed by the study as associated with cytomegalovirus. A further reported finding was that TCR beta sequences accurately predicted the HLA-A and HLA-B alleles for most subjects in the first cohort. An association between a missense DCLRE1C variant and V-gene and J-gene trimming of TCR beta chains was found in a later genetic analysis and replicated in an independent cohort. Because counts were too low, roughly 16 rarely observed V segments, including chromosome 9 orphons, were left out of the earlier analysis of 587 of the donors. A group of highly shared sequence variants was considered likely to be a technical artifact of the sequencing pipeline. A later analysis found that HLA-associated TCR beta chains were more clonally expanded and had lower generation probabilities than equally common non-associated chains.

In total, over 600 healthy bone marrow donors made up the cohort. Cohort members were all nominally healthy when sampled, although unrecorded immune exposures were likely present. The donor tested CMV seropositive, placing the donor among the 250 to 350 seropositive members of the cohort. Each donor provided a peripheral blood sample, and peripheral blood mononuclear cells were used for TCR beta sequencing. The Qiagen DNeasy Blood Extraction Kit was used to extract genomic DNA from the blood cell samples. The library was prepared using the immunoSEQ multiplex PCR assay. A mixture of 60 forward primers for TCR Vbeta segments and 13 reverse primers for TCR Jbeta segments was used in the multiplex PCR. Amplification of the CDR3 region of rearranged TCR beta genes was performed with a multiplex PCR assay on genomic DNA. Amplified TCR beta libraries were sequenced as 87-base-pair reads on the Illumina HiSeq System. The original methods were these. In a later analysis, 70 million to 95 million unique TCR beta chains were counted across the approximately 640 repertoires, and approximately 9.9 million of these chains were shared by at least two donors. Raw reads were error-corrected and collapsed into unique sequences with a nearest-neighbor algorithm that merged closely related sequences to remove PCR and sequencing errors. V, D and J gene segments were assigned by aligning CDR3 sequences to IMGT reference sequences. For a sequence to be retained, a match of at least six nucleotides to both a V gene segment and a J gene segment was required. A rearrangement was called productive if the CDR3 had no stop codons and remained in frame with V and J, and every other rearrangement was called non-productive. CDR3 was defined according to IMGT convention as the region running from the second conserved V-encoded cysteine to the conserved J-encoded phenylalanine. The earlier analysis of roughly 590 of the donors excluded any sequence lacking an unambiguous match to a single V gene segment. In an earlier analysis of 587 of the donors, V segments were called functional above 56.7% productive rearrangements and were called segregating when the between-donor standard deviation exceeded 5%. A statistical classification framework was built to diagnose cytomegalovirus status from the catalog of TCR beta chain sequences. In a later analysis, TCR nucleotide sequences were compared against IMGT/GENE-DB human TR gene sequences so that V and J genes could be assigned. Using the TCRdist pipeline, a later analysis assigned CDR3 sequences along with most-parsimonious VDJ recombination scenarios. In a later analysis, each TCR beta chain was defined by its CDR3 amino acid sequence together with its V-gene family, and reads without a unique V-gene family were excluded. As a way to deal with suspected cross-contamination and a sequencing artifact, a later analysis dropped hundreds of nucleotide sequences that were highly shared and had low generation probability. In a later analysis, a clonal expansion index for each public chain was calculated from normalized within-repertoire ranks of inferred template counts. In a later analysis, generation probabilities were computed using a VDJ recombination model fitted to out-of-frame rearrangements, and the results were checked against IGoR. In a later analysis, hypergeometric tests were used to score TCR-TCR, TCR-HLA and TCR-CMV co-occurrence, with a repertoire-size bias correction applied to TCR pairs. In a later analysis, false discovery rates were estimated by permuting HLA or CMV assignments 20 times. In a later analysis, co-occurring TCRs were grouped with DBSCAN, and TCRdist sequence similarity was added when clustering was performed within HLA-allele-positive subsets. Repertoires with fewer than 30,000 or more than 120,000 public chains were left out of co-occurrence clustering, as were five repertoires with anomalous nucleotide sharing. Drawn from immuneACCESS, this table holds only the in-frame rearrangements with V and J called that TCRdb kept. Clones are partly lost; checked studies trace under half to an unresolved V gene and leave the rest unexplained. The D gene and trimming were derived from the DNA, and the V and J assignments and clone size from that table. Counted in this sample were fewer than 40,000 clones; 55% to 80% of them appeared once. The ten most abundant clones make up around 10% of the sample.

CDR1 and CDR2, per the germline V gene, are MNHEY and SVGAGI. Its CDR3 holds 16 amino acids, cysteine through phenylalanine. Of the read, only the CDR3 DNA is kept; its 48 bases are in frame from base 1. Germline trimming: 0 bases from V, 2 bases from J; junction bases outside gene matches: 6. There are a few counts of this clone. What antigen it recognizes has not been identified. No per-base quality is available; no much larger clone lies one base away. The clonotype was recovered from a man aged 35 to 55 in good health and CMV-seropositive. The sequenced material came from PBMCs. The receptor chain draws on TRBV6-5 and TRBJ2-7, and 8 junctional nucleotides match TRBD1. This receptor carries the CDR3 CASSYSGQVLPYEQYF. The DNA sequence reads TGTGCCAGCAGTTACTCGGGACAGGTCCTACCCTACGAGCAGTACTTC.